The 7 T cell receptor beta chains below all came from one sample that was sequenced in a study of blood T cell repertoires in COVID-19. Using immunoSEQ multiplex PCR, the repertoire was profiled, and TCRdb retains in-frame clones only, with some absent. The sample includes 250,000 to 300,000 clones, around nine tenths seen only once; the top ten take 0.94%. Source material: peripheral blood. The receptors shown here come from a woman aged 40-49 years who had recovered from COVID-19.

V is TRBV7-6 and J is TRBJ2-6, with TRBD1 matching over 8 bases. Germline V gene lookup returns CDR1 SGHVS and CDR2 FNYEAQ. The CDR3 extends over 20 amino acids. V lost 5 bases to trimming and J lost 0 bases; unmatched junction nucleotides: 15. CDR3 sequence: CASSAPGPGQDLSGANVLTF. CDR3 DNA: TGTGCCAGCAGCGCCCCCGGGCCGGGACAGGACCTCTCTGGGGCCAACGTCCTGACTTTC.

The V and J genes are TRBV12-5 and TRBJ2-7; 14 nucleotides agree with TRBD2. This CDR3 region has 17 residues. CDR1 LGHNT and CDR2 FRNRAP come from the germline V gene. Trimming at V came to 0 bases and at J to 5 bases, leaving 6 bases not matched to a gene. The CDR3: CASGLVSWGLAGDEQYF. The CDR3 nucleotides are TGTGCTAGTGGTTTGGTCAGCTGGGGACTAGCGGGAGACGAGCAGTACTTC.

This clone has just a few counts. V usage is TRBV3-1 (or the pseudogene TRBV3-2) and J usage is TRBJ2-1, with 9 bases that match TRBD2. With 4 bases clipped from V and 7 bases from J, the junction kept 8 bases outside the gene matches. The CDR3 runs to 15 residues. CDR1 and CDR2 from the germline V gene are LGHDT and YNNKEL (reference sequence). The CDR3 reads CASSPTLAGRNEQFF. CDR3 nucleotides: TGTGCCAGCAGCCCTACCCTAGCGGGACGGAATGAGCAGTTCTTC.

This chain joins TRBV6-5 and TRBJ1-4; no firm D call. The CDR3 runs to 16 residues. The germline gives CDR1 MNHEY, CDR2 SVGAGI. V lost 4 bases, J lost 5 bases, and 17 bases lay in between. The CDR3 here is CASSWRRRSNNEKLFF. In DNA, the CDR3 is TGTGCCAGCAGTTGGAGACGCCGGAGTAACAATGAAAAACTGTTTTTT.

This clone was picked up one time. V and J are TRBV3-1 (or the pseudogene TRBV3-2) and TRBJ2-1; 11 nucleotides agree with TRBD2. V was clipped by 4 bases and J by 5 bases; unmatched bases: 7. This CDR3 has 16 residues. Germline V gene sequence: CDR1 LGHDT, CDR2 YNNKEL (reference sequence). The CDR3: CASSRTGTSGNNEQFF. The CDR3 DNA sequence: TGTGCCAGCAGCCGAACCGGGACTAGCGGCAACAATGAGCAGTTCTTC.

The V and J genes are TRBV5-1 and TRBJ2-7, with 13 bases aligning to TRBD2. This CDR3 has 15 residues. J gave up 3 bases and V 3 bases, and 3 bases lay outside the gene matches. Germline V gene data show CDR1 as SGHRS and CDR2 as YFSETQ. CDR3 nucleotides: TGCGCCAGCAGCTGGGGGACTAGCGGGAACTACGAGCAGTACTTC. It specifies CASSWGTSGNYEQYF.

J is TRBJ2-7 and V is TRBV7-2; no reliable D call. This CDR3 comprises 14 residues. V was pared by 5 bases and J by 2 bases, with 13 bases between. CDR1 is SGHTA, CDR2 FQGNSA, per germline. CDR3 nucleotides: TGTGCCAGCAGCGTGACTCTAGGAACCTACGAGCAGTACTTC. Protein: CASSVTLGTYEQYF.